This TCR beta chain was sequenced in a study of Ad26.COV2.S vaccination and SARS-CoV-2 variants. Study-wide results and caveats: It was vaccine recipients, not placebo recipients, who had the higher spike-specific TCR breadth.

The treatment denotes: roughly 18 received Ad26.COV2.S at low or high dose, single or two shots; 5 received placebo; per-sample allocation not given. Specimens were obtained on day 63 following the first vaccine or placebo injection. TCRdb keeps only in-frame clones here, not all; method: immunoSEQ multiplex PCR. The profile shows hundreds of thousands of clones, around 92% of them singletons. With respect to this clone: The antigen is undetermined.

This TCR was recovered from a person aged 18-60 years who received the Ad26.COV2.S COVID-19 vaccine or a placebo. Source: peripheral blood, taken in a trial of Ad26.COV2.S vaccine versus placebo.

Here the CDR3 DNA reads TGCAGTGCTAGTGGGGCAGCCATCTACGAGCAGTACTTC. It is translated as CSASGAAIYEQYF. The chain is built from TRBV20-1 and TRBJ2-7; the D gene is possibly TRBD1 (5 bases). CDR1 and CDR2 from the germline V gene are DFQATT and SNEGSKA (reference sequence). This CDR3 is built from 13 residues. Between the trimmed V and J ends, which lost 3 bases and 3 bases, there was a span of 12 bases.